This paragraph covers one T cell receptor beta chain sequence. Its target is unknown. Germline V gene sequence: CDR1 MGHRA, CDR2 YSYEKL. V was trimmed by 0 bases and J by 3 bases, leaving 8 bases between them. The CDR3 has 14 residues. The roughly 120-subject validation cohort, separate from the approximately 660-subject first cohort, included the donors. This record belongs to a study of cytomegalovirus exposure and HLA in healthy donors. Some clones are missing from TCRdb's copy, which holds only in-frame ones; the method was immunoSEQ multiplex PCR. Altogether over 200,000 clones are present, about 91% being singletons, with the ten largest covering around 3%. Study-level points and caveats: Using the classifier, cytomegalovirus status was reportedly diagnosed with high specificity and sensitivity. Cytomegalovirus association was listed for around 170 TCR beta chains. Most TCR sequences showed up rarely, but some public TCRs showed up in many donors.

The clonotype originates from a woman younger than 35 in good health and CMV-seronegative. J is TRBJ1-1 and V is TRBV4-1, with TRBD1 as a possible D gene (5 bases). The specimen was PBMCs. The CDR3 sequence: CASSQEQAYTEAFF. CDR3 sequence (DNA): TGCGCCAGCAGCCAAGAACAGGCTTACACTGAAGCTTTCTTT.